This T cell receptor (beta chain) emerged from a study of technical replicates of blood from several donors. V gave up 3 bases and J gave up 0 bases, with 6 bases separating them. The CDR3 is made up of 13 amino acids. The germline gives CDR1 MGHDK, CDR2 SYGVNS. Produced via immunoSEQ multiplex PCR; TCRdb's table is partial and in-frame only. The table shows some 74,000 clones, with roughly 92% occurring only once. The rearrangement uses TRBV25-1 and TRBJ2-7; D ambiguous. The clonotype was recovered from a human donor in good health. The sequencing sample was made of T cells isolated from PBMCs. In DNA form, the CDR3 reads TGTGCCAGCAGTGATCGGTACTCCTACGAGCAGTACTTC. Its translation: CASSDRYSYEQYF.